The source of this T cell receptor beta chain is a study of human T cells and chemical hapten exposure. Study information: An approximately 2 cm by approximately 2 cm inner upper arm patch received 2% DPC for sensitization. Study conclusions and caveats: Once DPC sensitization occurred, TCRs above 1 in 1000 frequency showed no change.

Time point: patch test 1, 2 weeks after DPC sensitization. Regarding treatment: therapeutic diphenylcyclopropenone sensitization with weekly scalp DPC. With respect to this clonotype: Antigen specificity is unknown.

The library labeled individual cDNA molecules by adding unique molecular identifiers to them. TCRdb independently ran MiXCR on the RACE reads; one entry per CDR3 protein. Found here are 74,000 or so distinct CDR3 sequences, about 9.3% of them singletons; the top ten hold more than 1.1%. CDR1 is MNHEY and CDR2 is SMNVEV in the germline V gene (reference sequence). Trimming stripped 8 bases from V and 4 bases from J, with 17 bases between. The CDR3 covers 14 residues. The origin of this receptor is a woman in her forties or fifties with alopecia areata. Some clones in this sample may be carry-over from other donors' samples. The rearrangement uses TRBV27 and TRBJ1-1, with D maybe TRBD1 (5 bases). The sequencing here drew on whole blood, taken in connection with sensitization to the hapten diphenylcyclopropenone (DPC). The CDR3 nucleotides are TGTGCCAGCGGTGGGGCGGGTGAGGTCACTGAAGCTTTCTTT. Translated: CASGGAGEVTEAFF.